This TCR beta chain is drawn from a study of cytomegalovirus exposure and HLA in healthy donors. Points from the study as a whole: Previous analysis showed most TCR beta V segments were productive about 90% or about 30% of the time.

The germline V gene has CDR1 KGHSH and CDR2 LQKENI. The CDR3 totals 14 residues. V was pared by 5 bases and J by 6 bases, with 8 bases of the junction left unmatched. The PCR contained 60 Vbeta and 13 Jbeta primers. Profiling relied on immunoSEQ multiplex PCR, and the TCRdb table lists in-frame clones only, not all of them. Altogether approximately 200,000 clones are present, under 80% being singletons, with the ten largest covering about 0.22%. A remark on this clone: Its antigen remains unknown.

J is TRBJ2-7 and V is TRBV18, with 9 bases lining up with TRBD1. This TCR came from a girl aged 2-10 years in good health and CMV-seronegative. The specimen was PBMCs. The CDR3 DNA follows: TGTGCCAGCTCAGCCATGACAGGGGGTGGCGAGCAGTACTTC. Encoded protein: CASSAMTGGGEQYF. The full variable domain, rest sourced from reference TRBV18 and TRBJ2-7, is NAGVMQNPRHLVRRRGQEARLRCSPMKGHSHVYWYRQLPEEGLKFMVYLQKENIIDESGMPKERFSAEFPKEGPSILRIQQVVRGDSAAYFCASSAMTGGGEQYFGPGTRLTVT.